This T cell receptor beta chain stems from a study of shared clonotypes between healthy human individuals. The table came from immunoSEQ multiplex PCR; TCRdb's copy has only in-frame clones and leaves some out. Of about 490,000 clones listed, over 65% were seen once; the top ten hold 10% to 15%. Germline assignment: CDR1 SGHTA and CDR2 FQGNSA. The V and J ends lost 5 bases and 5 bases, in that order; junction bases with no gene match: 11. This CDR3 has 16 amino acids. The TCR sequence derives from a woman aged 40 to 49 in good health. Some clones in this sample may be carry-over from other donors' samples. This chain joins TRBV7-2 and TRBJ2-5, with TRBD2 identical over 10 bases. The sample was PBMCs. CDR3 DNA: TGTGCCAGCAGCCCCCCTAGCGGGAGACCCGGGGAGACCCAGTACTTC. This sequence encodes CASSPPSGRPGETQYF.